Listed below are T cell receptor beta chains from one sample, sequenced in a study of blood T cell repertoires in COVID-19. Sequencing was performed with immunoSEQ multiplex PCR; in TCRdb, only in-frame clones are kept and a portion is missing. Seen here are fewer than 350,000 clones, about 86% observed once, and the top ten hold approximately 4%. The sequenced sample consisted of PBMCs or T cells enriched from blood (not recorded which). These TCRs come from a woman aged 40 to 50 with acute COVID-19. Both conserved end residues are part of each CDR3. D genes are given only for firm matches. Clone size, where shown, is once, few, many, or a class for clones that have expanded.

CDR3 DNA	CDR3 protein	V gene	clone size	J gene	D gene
TGTGCCAGCTCACCAATATTGGCCGACGAGCAGTACTTC	CASSPILADEQYF	TRBV18	.	TRBJ2-7	.
TGTGCCAGCAGTTTCCCTCCCGGCTACGAGCAGTACTTC	CASSFPPGYEQYF	TRBV28	.	TRBJ2-7	.
TGTGCCAGCAGCTTAAGCGGGGAGAACACCGGGGAGCTGTTTTTT	CASSLSGENTGELFF	TRBV7-3	.	TRBJ2-2	.
TGTGCCAGCCCCAGTTTCACCGGGGAGCTGTTTTTT	CASPSFTGELFF	TRBV28	.	TRBJ2-2	.
TGTGCCAGCAGTGATGATCCAGTTTTGTTTCAGAACTATGGCTACACCTTC	CASSDDPVLFQNYGYTF	TRBV2	.	TRBJ1-2	.
TGTGCCAGCAGCTATAGCGGGAGTTCCTACAATGAGCAGTTCTTC	CASSYSGSSYNEQFF	TRBV5-6	.	TRBJ2-1	TRBD2
TGCAGCGCCAGCTTTAGCGGGGGTGGCGAGACCCAGTACTTC	CSASFSGGGETQYF	TRBV29-1	.	TRBJ2-5	TRBD2
TGTGCCAGCAGCTCACAGGGTTTAGTGGGAGAGACCCAGTACTTC	CASSSQGLVGETQYF	TRBV7-3	.	TRBJ2-5	.
TGTGCCAGCTCACTTACAGGTTACAATGAGCAGTTCTTC	CASSLTGYNEQFF	TRBV18	.	TRBJ2-1	.
TGTGCCAGCAGCTTAACACTAGCGGGAACAGATACGCAGTATTTT	CASSLTLAGTDTQYF	TRBV7-3	once	TRBJ2-3	TRBD2
TGTGCCACCAGTGACAGGGGTGTTGGAAACATTCAGTACTTC	CATSDRGVGNIQYF	TRBV24-1	.	TRBJ2-4	.
TGTGCCAGCAGCCGCGGGGGATCCTACGAGCAGTACTTC	CASSRGGSYEQYF	TRBV11-3	.	TRBJ2-7	TRBD2
TGCGCCAGCAGCCAACGCCAGGGGTCTGTATATATTACTGAAGCTTTCTTT	CASSQRQGSVYITEAFF	TRBV4-3	.	TRBJ1-1	.
TGTGCCACCAGTGGTAGCGGGGGGTCAAACACAGATACGCAGTATTTT	CATSGSGGSNTDTQYF	TRBV24-1	once	TRBJ2-3	TRBD2
TGTGCCAGCAGCACCGGGACTAGCGGGATCTACGAGCAGTACTTC	CASSTGTSGIYEQYF	TRBV7-2	few	TRBJ2-7	TRBD2
TGTGCCAGCAGCGTAGGACAGGGGAAAAATCAGCCCCAGCATTTT	CASSVGQGKNQPQHF	TRBV9	.	TRBJ1-5	TRBD1
TGTGCCAGCAGTTACGACAGCTCTGGGGCCAACGTCCTGACTTTC	CASSYDSSGANVLTF	TRBV6-5	.	TRBJ2-6	.
TGCGCCAGCAGCCACGGAAGACTACGGACAGGCGATAACTATGGCTACACCTTC	CASSHGRLRTGDNYGYTF	TRBV4-1	once	TRBJ1-2	TRBD1
TGTGCCAGCAGCCCGGGCCCCGGTAGCGGGAGCTACGAGCAGTACTTC	CASSPGPGSGSYEQYF	TRBV7-3	.	TRBJ2-7	TRBD2
TGTGCCAGCAGCTTGGGACTAGCGGGGGGGCTTGAGCAGTTCTTC	CASSLGLAGGLEQFF	TRBV7-2	.	TRBJ2-1	TRBD2
TGCGCCAGCAGCCAAGTTGTCGTGGAGACCCAGTACTTC	CASSQVVVETQYF	TRBV4-1	.	TRBJ2-5	.
TGTGCCAGCAGGTCTATTGGACAGGGGACGGGTAGCAATCAGCCCCAGCATTTT	CASRSIGQGTGSNQPQHF	TRBV28	.	TRBJ1-5	TRBD1
TGTGCCAGTAGTATAACGCAGGGATTTGAAGCTTTCTTT	CASSITQGFEAFF	TRBV19	few	TRBJ1-1	.
TGTGCCAGCAGCTTAGGAGTAAGCGGGACACCTAATCAGCCCCAGCATTTT	CASSLGVSGTPNQPQHF	TRBV7-2	.	TRBJ1-5	.
TGTGCCAGTAGTATAGAAGGGACAGGGGGACGGAAGACCCAGTACTTC	CASSIEGTGGRKTQYF	TRBV19	.	TRBJ2-5	TRBD1
TGTGCCAGCAGCCCCGGCGGGACCTACAATGAGCAGTTCTTC	CASSPGGTYNEQFF	TRBV4-2	.	TRBJ2-1	.
TGTGCCAGCAGTTTTAGCGGGATCTACAATGAGCAGTTCTTC	CASSFSGIYNEQFF	TRBV28	.	TRBJ2-1	TRBD2
TGTGCCAGCAGTCCTGGTGAGCAGACCCAGTACTTC	CASSPGEQTQYF	TRBV6-5	.	TRBJ2-5	.
TGTGCCAGCAGTCCACAGGGTTGGGATGGCTACACCTTC	CASSPQGWDGYTF	TRBV12-3/TRBV12-4	once	TRBJ1-2	.
TGTGCCAGCGCGGGGCTAGCGGGACCTACAGATACGCAGTATTTT	CASAGLAGPTDTQYF	TRBV2	.	TRBJ2-3	TRBD2
TGTGCCAGCTCACCCGGGAGGTCGTGGGAGCTGTTTTTT	CASSPGRSWELFF	TRBV18	.	TRBJ2-2	TRBD2
TGTGCCAGCAGTGATGGGGGCGGAATGTCCTACGAGCAGTACTTC	CASSDGGGMSYEQYF	TRBV6-1	.	TRBJ2-7	.
TGTGCCAGCAGCCAAGGACAGTGGGATGAAAAACTGTTTTTT	CASSQGQWDEKLFF	TRBV14	once	TRBJ1-4	.
TGTGCCAGCAGTGGACAGGGAAATCAGCCCCAGCATTTT	CASSGQGNQPQHF	TRBV2	.	TRBJ1-5	TRBD1
TGTGCCAGCAGCGGCCGGGACAGGGGAGTTGTCGGCTATGGCTACACCTTC	CASSGRDRGVVGYGYTF	TRBV9	.	TRBJ1-2	TRBD1
TGTGCCAGCAGCTCACTAGCGGGAGGGGCCGGGGAGCTGTTTTTT	CASSSLAGGAGELFF	TRBV5-4	.	TRBJ2-2	TRBD2
TGTGCCAGCAGCCATCTCGATCAGCCCCAGCATTTT	CASSHLDQPQHF	TRBV3-1/TRBV3-2	.	TRBJ1-5	.
TGTGCCAGCAGCCCGGGATCCAAATACAATGAGCAGTTCTTC	CASSPGSKYNEQFF	TRBV7-2	once	TRBJ2-1	.
TGCGCCAGCAGCTTGACCACAGGGCACCTGACCTCTGGAAACACCATATATTTT	CASSLTTGHLTSGNTIYF	TRBV5-1	.	TRBJ1-3	.
TGTGCCAGCAGCACGACAGGTAACGCTGAAGCTTTCTTT	CASSTTGNAEAFF	TRBV3-1/TRBV3-2	.	TRBJ1-1	.
TGTGCCAGCAGCAGATCAGGGAACGCTGGAAACACCATATATTTT	CASSRSGNAGNTIYF	TRBV7-6	.	TRBJ1-3	.
TGTGCCAGCAGCTTGACAACAGGAAAATTCTCTGGAAACACCATATATTTT	CASSLTTGKFSGNTIYF	TRBV5-5	few	TRBJ1-3	.
TGTGCCGGATCGACGGCTGGAGGTCAGCCCCAGCATTTT	CAGSTAGGQPQHF	TRBV30	.	TRBJ1-5	.
TGTGCCAGTAGTACCGGGACTAGCGGGAGCACAGATACGCAGTATTTT	CASSTGTSGSTDTQYF	TRBV19	.	TRBJ2-3	TRBD2
TGTGCCAGCAGCTCCATGGGGGCGCACGAAAGGGAAAAACTGTTTTTT	CASSSMGAHEREKLFF	TRBV28	.	TRBJ1-4	.
TGTGCCAGCTCACCAGCCAGCGGGAGGGCCAGCGAGCAGTACTTC	CASSPASGRASEQYF	TRBV18	few	TRBJ2-7	TRBD2
TGTGCCAGCAGCTTGCTACCGGGACTAGTAACCGGCGAGCAGTTCTTC	CASSLLPGLVTGEQFF	TRBV5-6	.	TRBJ2-1	TRBD2
TGTGCCAGTAGTTCATGGGGGGGCCTTGAAGCTTTCTTT	CASSSWGGLEAFF	TRBV19	.	TRBJ1-1	.
TGTGCCAGCAGTGATTCCAGTGGCTACACCTTC	CASSDSSGYTF	TRBV6-1	.	TRBJ1-2	.
TGTGCCAGAAGCCCGGCTTCGACAGGGCCCAGCACAGATACGCAGTATTTT	CARSPASTGPSTDTQYF	TRBV5-3	.	TRBJ2-3	TRBD1
TGTGCCAGCAGTCCCGACATTGGAACACAAGAGACCCAGTACTTC	CASSPDIGTQETQYF	TRBV2	.	TRBJ2-5	.
TGTGCCAGCAGCCAAGTTCTTGGGGGGATTGGAAACACCATATATTTT	CASSQVLGGIGNTIYF	TRBV3-1/TRBV3-2	.	TRBJ1-3	.
TGTGCCAGCAGCCTCAGGGGGGTCTATTCCGGCGAGCAGTACTTC	CASSLRGVYSGEQYF	TRBV3-1/TRBV3-2	.	TRBJ2-7	.
TGTGCCAGCAGCCAAGATTTGGGACAGCTGATCTATGGCTACACCTTC	CASSQDLGQLIYGYTF	TRBV4-2	.	TRBJ1-2	TRBD1
TGTGCCAGCAGCCAAGGGACAGTTACTAATGAAAAACTGTTTTTT	CASSQGTVTNEKLFF	TRBV4-2	.	TRBJ1-4	.
TGTGCCAGTAGCAAACGGCGGGAGTTCAACAATGAGCAGTTCTTC	CASSKRREFNNEQFF	TRBV19	.	TRBJ2-1	TRBD2
TGCGCCAGCAGCCAAGGAACAGGGGATCTAGCCAAAAACATTCAGTACTTC	CASSQGTGDLAKNIQYF	TRBV4-3	.	TRBJ2-4	TRBD1